This TCR beta chain was sequenced in a study of T cells of healthy individuals (dated by TCRdb to 2017 to 2018). This clonotype was recorded many times. Its antigen specificity is not known. Base qualities are missing; no much larger clone stands one base away. Receptors were amplified or captured by 5' RACE. The instrument was an Illumina MiSeq. Using fastp at Q25 and MiXCR, TCRdb reprocessed the public reads and kept productive beta chains. Rows are combined by CDR3 protein, so each entry shows the most common genes and DNA. Recorded for this sample are fewer than 75,000 distinct CDR3 sequences; roughly 17% of them occurred a single time. The ten largest clones capture less than 6% of the sample. V loses 3 bases of germline sequence and J loses 6 bases, and the interval between the two ends is 15 bases. Spanning cysteine to phenylalanine, the CDR3 consists of 13 amino acids. CDR3 DNA is the only sequence kept; it has 39 bases, read in frame from the first base. CDR1 is given as SQVTM and CDR2 as ANQGSEA, both from the germline V gene.

The receptor's source is a human donor in good health. The V and J segments used are TRBV29-1 and TRBJ2-7, and perhaps TRBD2 as D gene, on 5 matching bases. DNA sequence: TGCAGCGTTGAGAGGGCAAGGAGTAGCGAGCAGTACTTC. This gives the protein CSVERARSSEQYF.